The 3 T cell receptor beta chains below all came from one sample that was sequenced in a study of T-cell reconstitution after alpha-beta-depleted transplantation in children. This sample's TCRbeta library carried unique molecular identifier barcodes. TCRdb re-called the PCR reads with MiXCR, one entry per CDR3 protein. The data contain 600,000 to 800,000 distinct CDR3 sequences, over 10% of them singletons. The sample consisted of PBMCs, taken before TCRalphabeta/CD19-depleted stem cell transplant. All receptors derive from a girl aged 2-10 years with congenital amegakaryocytic thrombocytopenia, due to receive a stem cell transplant.

As regards this clonotype: The junction differs from germline at one of its ends, possibly a read error. The chain carries TRBV5-4 and TRBJ2-1; TRBD2 is a possible D gene (5 bases). The CDR3 has 15 residues. In germline, CDR1 is SGHNT, CDR2 YYREEE (reference sequence). CDR3 bases: TGTGCCAGCAGCTTGGAAGCGGCAGCCTACAACGAGCAGTCCTTC. Translating gives CASSLEAAAYNEQSF.

The chain carries TRBV11-2 and TRBJ2-5, with 7 bases fitting TRBD1. Germline loops: CDR1 SGHAT, CDR2 FQNNGV. V gave up 3 bases and J gave up 5 bases; unmatched junction bases: 6. CDR3 size: 14 residues. The CDR3, as DNA: TGTGCCAGCAGCTTCCGGGACAGATGGGAGACCCAGTACTTC. Amino acids: CASSFRDRWETQYF.

Only a few counts were recorded for this clonotype. The chain uses TRBV29-1 and TRBJ2-5, with a tentative D call TRBD1 (6 bases). Trimming cost V 6 bases and J 5 bases, with 19 bases left between them. This CDR3 is 14 amino acids long. Germline V lookup: CDR1 SQVTM, CDR2 ANQGSEA. The CDR3 sequence: CSVAPDSPLETQYF. CDR3 coding DNA: TGCAGCGTCGCCCCGGACAGTCCTTTGGAGACCCAGTACTTC.